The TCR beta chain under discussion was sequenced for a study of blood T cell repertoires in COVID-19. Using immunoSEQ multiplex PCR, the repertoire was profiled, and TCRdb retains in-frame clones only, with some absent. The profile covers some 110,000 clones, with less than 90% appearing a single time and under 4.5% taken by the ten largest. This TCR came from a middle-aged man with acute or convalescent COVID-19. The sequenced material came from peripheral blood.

In nucleotides, the CDR3 is TGTGCCAGCAGATACGGACAGGGCGTCGGCGAGCAGTACTTC. This encodes CASRYGQGVGEQYF. The chain has TRBV6-5 and TRBJ2-7; TRBD1 aligns across 8 bases. Germline loops: CDR1 MNHEY, CDR2 SVGAGI. Unmatched junction bases numbered 10, after V lost 6 bases and J lost 6 bases. This CDR3 spans 14 amino acids.